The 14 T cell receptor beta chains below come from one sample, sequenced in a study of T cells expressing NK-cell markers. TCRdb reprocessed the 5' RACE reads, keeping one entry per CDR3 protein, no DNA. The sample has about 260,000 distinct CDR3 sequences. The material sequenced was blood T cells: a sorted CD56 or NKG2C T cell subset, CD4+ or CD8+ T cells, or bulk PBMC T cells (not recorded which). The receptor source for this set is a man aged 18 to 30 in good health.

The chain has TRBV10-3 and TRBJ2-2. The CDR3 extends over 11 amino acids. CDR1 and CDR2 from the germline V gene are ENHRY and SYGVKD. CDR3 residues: CAIGYTGELFF.

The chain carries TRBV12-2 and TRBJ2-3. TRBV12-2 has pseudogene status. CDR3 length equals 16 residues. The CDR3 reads CASRLASRNPTDTQYF.

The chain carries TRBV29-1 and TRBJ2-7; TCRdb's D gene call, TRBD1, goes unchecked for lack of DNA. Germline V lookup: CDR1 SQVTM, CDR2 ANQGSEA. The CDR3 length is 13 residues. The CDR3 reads CSVAGGLNYEQYF.

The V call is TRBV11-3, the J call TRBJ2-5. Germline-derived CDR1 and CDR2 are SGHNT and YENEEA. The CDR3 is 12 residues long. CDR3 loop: CASSVDAETQYF.

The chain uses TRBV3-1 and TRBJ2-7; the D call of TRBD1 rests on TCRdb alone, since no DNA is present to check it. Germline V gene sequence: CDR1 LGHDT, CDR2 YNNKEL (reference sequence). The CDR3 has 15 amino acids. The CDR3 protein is CASSQARTGGNEQYF.

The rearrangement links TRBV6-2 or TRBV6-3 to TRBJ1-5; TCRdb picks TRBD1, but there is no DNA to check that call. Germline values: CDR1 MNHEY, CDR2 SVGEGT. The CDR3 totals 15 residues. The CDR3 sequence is CASSSGTASNQPQHF.

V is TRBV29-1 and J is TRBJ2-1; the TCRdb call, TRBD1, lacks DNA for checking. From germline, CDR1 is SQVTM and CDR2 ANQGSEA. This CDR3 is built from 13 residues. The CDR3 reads CSAVRSGYNEQFF.

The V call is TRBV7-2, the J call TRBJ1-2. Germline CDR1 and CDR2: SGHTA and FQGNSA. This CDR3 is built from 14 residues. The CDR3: CASSSRTLGGGYTF.

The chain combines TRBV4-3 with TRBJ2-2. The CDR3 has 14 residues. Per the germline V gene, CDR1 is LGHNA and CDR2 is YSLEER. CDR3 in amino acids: CASSHDVDRRELFF.

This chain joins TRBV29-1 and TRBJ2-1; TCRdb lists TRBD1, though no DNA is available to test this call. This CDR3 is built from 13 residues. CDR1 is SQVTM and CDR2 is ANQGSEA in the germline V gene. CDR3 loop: CSARQGTYNEQFF.

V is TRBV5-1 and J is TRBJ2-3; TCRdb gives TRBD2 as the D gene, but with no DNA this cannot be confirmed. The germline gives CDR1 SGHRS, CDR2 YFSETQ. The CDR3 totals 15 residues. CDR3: CASSRDSGAVDTQYF.

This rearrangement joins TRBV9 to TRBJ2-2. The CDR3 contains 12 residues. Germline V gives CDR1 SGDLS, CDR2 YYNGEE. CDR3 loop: CASSVINGELFF. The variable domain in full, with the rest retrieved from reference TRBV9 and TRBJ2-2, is DSGVTQTPKHLITATGQRVTLRCSPRSGDLSVYWYQQSLDQGLQFLIQYYNGEERAKGNILERFSAQQFPDLHSELNLSSLELGDSALYFCASSVINGELFFGEGSRLTVL.

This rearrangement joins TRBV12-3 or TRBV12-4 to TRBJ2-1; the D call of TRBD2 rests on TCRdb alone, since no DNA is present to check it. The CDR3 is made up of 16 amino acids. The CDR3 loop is CASSSRTSGIRNEQFF.

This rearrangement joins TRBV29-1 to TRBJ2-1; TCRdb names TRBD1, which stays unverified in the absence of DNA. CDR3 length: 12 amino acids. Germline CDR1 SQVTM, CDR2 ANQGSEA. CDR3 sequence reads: CSVERTGLVQFF.